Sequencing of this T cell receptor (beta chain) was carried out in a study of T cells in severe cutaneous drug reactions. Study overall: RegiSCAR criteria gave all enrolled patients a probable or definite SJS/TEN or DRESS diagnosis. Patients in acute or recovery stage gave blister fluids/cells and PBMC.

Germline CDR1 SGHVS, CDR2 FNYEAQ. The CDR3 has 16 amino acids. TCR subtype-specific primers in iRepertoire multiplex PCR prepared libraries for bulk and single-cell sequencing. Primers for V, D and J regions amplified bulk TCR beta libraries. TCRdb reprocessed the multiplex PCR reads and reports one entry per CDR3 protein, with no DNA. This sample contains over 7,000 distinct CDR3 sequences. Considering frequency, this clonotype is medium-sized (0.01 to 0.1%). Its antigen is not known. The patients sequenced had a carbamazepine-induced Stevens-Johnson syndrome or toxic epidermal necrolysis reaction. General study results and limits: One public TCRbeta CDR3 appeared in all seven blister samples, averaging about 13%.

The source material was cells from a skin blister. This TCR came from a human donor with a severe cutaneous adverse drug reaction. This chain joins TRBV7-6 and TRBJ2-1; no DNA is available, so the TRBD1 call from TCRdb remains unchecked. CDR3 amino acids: CASSLRTGISYNEQFF.